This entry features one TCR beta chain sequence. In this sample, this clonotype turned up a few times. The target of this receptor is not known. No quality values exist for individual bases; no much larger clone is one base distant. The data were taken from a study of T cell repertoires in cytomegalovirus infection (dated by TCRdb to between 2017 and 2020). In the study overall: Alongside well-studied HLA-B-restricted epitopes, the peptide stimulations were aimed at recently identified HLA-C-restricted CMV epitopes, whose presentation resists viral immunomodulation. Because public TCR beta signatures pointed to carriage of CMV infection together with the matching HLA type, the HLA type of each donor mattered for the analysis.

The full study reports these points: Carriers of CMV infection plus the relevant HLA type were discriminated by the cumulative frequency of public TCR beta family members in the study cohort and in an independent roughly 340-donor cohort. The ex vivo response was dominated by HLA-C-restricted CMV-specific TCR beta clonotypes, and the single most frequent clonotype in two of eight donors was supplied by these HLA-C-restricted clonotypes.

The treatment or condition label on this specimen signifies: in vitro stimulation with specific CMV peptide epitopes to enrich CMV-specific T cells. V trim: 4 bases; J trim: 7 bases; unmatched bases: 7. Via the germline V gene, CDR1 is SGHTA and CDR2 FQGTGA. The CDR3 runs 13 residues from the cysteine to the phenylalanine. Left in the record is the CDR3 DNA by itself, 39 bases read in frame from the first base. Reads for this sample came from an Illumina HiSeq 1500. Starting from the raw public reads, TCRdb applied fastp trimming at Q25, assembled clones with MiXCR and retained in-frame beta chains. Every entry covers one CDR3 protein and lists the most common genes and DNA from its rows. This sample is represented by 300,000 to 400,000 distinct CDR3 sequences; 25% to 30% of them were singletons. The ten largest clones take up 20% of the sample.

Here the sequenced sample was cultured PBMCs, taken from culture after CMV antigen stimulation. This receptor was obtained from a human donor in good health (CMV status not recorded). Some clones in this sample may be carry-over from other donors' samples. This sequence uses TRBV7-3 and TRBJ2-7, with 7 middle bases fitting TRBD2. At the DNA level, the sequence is TGTGCCAGCAGCTCCCGACGGGGAGGGGAGCAGTACTTC. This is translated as CASSSRRGGEQYF.